These T cell receptor beta chains were read from a single sample in a study of neurological immune-mediated disorders. MiXCR, applied by TCRdb to the 5' RACE reads, yields one record per CDR3 protein. This sample has about 66,000 distinct CDR3 sequences; about 4.2% occur once, and the top ten carry 1.3%. Material: PBMCs. Source of these receptors: a man aged 25-40 years with multiple sclerosis. Both conserved end residues are part of each CDR3. The order of the fields is CDR3 protein, CDR3 DNA, V gene, D gene, J gene, clone size. The D gene is left open where the match is weak. Clone size, where shown, is once, few, many, or a class for clones that have expanded.

CASLLRRTDTQYF	TGTGCCAGCTTATTGCGGCGGACAGATACGCAGTATTTT	TRBV7-2	NA	TRBJ2-3	many
CSARDPVGGYGYTF	TGCAGTGCTAGAGATCCCGTAGGAGGCTATGGCTACACCTTC	TRBV20-1	NA	TRBJ1-2	few
CARRGNTGELFF	TGTGCCAGACGAGGAAACACCGGGGAGCTGTTTTTT	TRBV2	NA	TRBJ2-2	many
CASQPGAYNEQFF	TGTGCCAGCCAGCCAGGAGCATACAATGAGCAGTTCTTC	TRBV7-2	NA	TRBJ2-1	many
CASSHRTVRTTEAFF	TGCGCCAGCAGCCACCGGACAGTAAGAACCACTGAAGCTTTCTTT	TRBV4-1	NA	TRBJ1-1	many
CASSFGTGAYEQYF	TGCGCCAGCAGCTTCGGGACAGGCGCCTACGAGCAGTACTTC	TRBV5-1	TRBD1	TRBJ2-7	many
CASSLLGGDPKRDTQYF	TGCGCCAGCAGCCTCCTCGGGGGAGACCCCAAAAGAGATACGCAGTATTTT	TRBV5-1	NA	TRBJ2-3	many
CASSEQGQETQYF	TGTGCCAGCAGTGAACAGGGTCAAGAGACCCAGTACTTC	TRBV27	NA	TRBJ2-5	few
CASSLVGQGGNSPLHF	TGCGCCAGCAGCTTGGTCGGGCAGGGGGGTAATTCACCCCTCCACTTT	TRBV5-1	TRBD1	TRBJ1-6	many
CASSFSWNSPLHF	TGTGCCAGCAGCTTCAGCTGGAATTCACCCCTCCACTTT	TRBV5-6	NA	TRBJ1-6	many
CAISDTYEQYF	TGTGCCATCAGTGACACCTACGAGCAGTACTTC	TRBV10-3	NA	TRBJ2-7	many
CASSLARISGGAGDTQYF	TGTGCCAGCAGCTTAGCGCGAATTAGCGGGGGGGCAGGAGATACGCAGTATTTT	TRBV7-2	TRBD2	TRBJ2-3	NA
CASSAGEGNQPQHF	TGTGCCAGCAGCGCCGGCGAGGGCAATCAGCCCCAGCATTTT	TRBV9	NA	TRBJ1-5	many
CASSLTGLAGNPSSYEQYF	TGTGCCAGCAGCTTAACGGGCCTAGCGGGGAATCCTAGCTCCTACGAGCAGTACTTC	TRBV7-9	TRBD2	TRBJ2-7	many
CASSAVPYEQYF	TGTGCCAGTAGTGCGGTACCATACGAGCAGTACTTC	TRBV19	NA	TRBJ2-7	NA
CASSHRGSDRTDTQYF	TGTGCCAGCAGCCATCGCGGGTCAGACCGCACAGATACGCAGTATTTT	TRBV3-1	NA	TRBJ2-3	many
CASSPRDSPEGQYF	TGTGCCAGCTCACCCCGGGACTCCCCTGAGGGGCAGTATTTT	TRBV18	NA	TRBJ2-3	NA
CASSNRAAGANVLTF	TGTGCCAGCAGCAATAGGGCGGCTGGGGCCAACGTCCTGACTTTC	TRBV3-1	NA	TRBJ2-6	many
CASSLGGQGFVYYEQFF	TGTGCCAGCAGTTTAGGGGGACAGGGGTTTGTTTACTATGAGCAGTTCTTC	TRBV12-3/TRBV12-4	TRBD1	TRBJ2-1	many
CASSRESSYNSPLHF	TGCGCCAGCAGCCGGGAGAGCTCCTATAATTCACCCCTCCACTTT	TRBV5-1	NA	TRBJ1-6	many
CSARDTSGGAWIYEQYF	TGCAGTGCTAGAGATACTTCAGGGGGCGCCTGGATATACGAGCAGTACTTC	TRBV20-1	TRBD1	TRBJ2-7	many
CSARDQQGLGQGYTF	TGCAGTGCTAGAGACCAACAGGGTTTGGGCCAGGGCTACACCTTC	TRBV20-1	NA	TRBJ1-2	few
CASSEADSEGETQYF	TGTGCCAGCAGTGAAGCCGACAGCGAGGGAGAGACCCAGTACTTC	TRBV2	NA	TRBJ2-5	many
CASDPGQTDTQYF	TGTGCCTCAGACCCGGGACAGACAGATACGCAGTATTTT	TRBV7-8	TRBD1	TRBJ2-3	NA
CASSQGFHEQYF	TGTGCCAGCAGCCAAGGGTTCCACGAGCAGTACTTC	TRBV7-2	NA	TRBJ2-7	many
CASSQGSQRLNYGYTF	TGTGCCAGCAGCCAAGGAAGCCAGAGGCTGAACTATGGCTACACCTTC	TRBV3-1	NA	TRBJ1-2	many
CSAREAGKFYEQYF	TGCAGTGCTAGAGAAGCGGGGAAATTCTACGAGCAGTACTTC	TRBV20-1	TRBD2	TRBJ2-7	many
CASSLVGQGSEQFF	TGTGCCAGCAGCTTAGTTGGACAGGGTAGTGAGCAGTTCTTC	TRBV11-3	TRBD1	TRBJ2-1	many
CASSVAGGQETQYF	TGTGCCAGCAGTGTAGCGGGGGGACAAGAGACCCAGTACTTC	TRBV25-1	TRBD2	TRBJ2-5	many
CASSPRTGGEHEQYF	TGTGCCAGCTCACCGCGGACAGGGGGCGAACACGAGCAGTACTTC	TRBV18	TRBD1	TRBJ2-7	NA
CASSFLKGSYEQYF	TGTGCCAGCAGTTTTCTTAAAGGGTCCTACGAGCAGTACTTC	TRBV12-3/TRBV12-4	NA	TRBJ2-7	many
CASSFGQGDGYTF	TGCGCCAGCAGCTTCGGACAGGGGGATGGCTACACCTTC	TRBV5-1	TRBD1	TRBJ1-2	few
CASSESGIGDIQYF	TGTGCCAGCAGTGAAAGCGGGATCGGGGACATTCAGTACTTC	TRBV2	TRBD2	TRBJ2-4	many
CSATGTWDEQYF	TGCAGTGCTACCGGGACTTGGGACGAGCAGTACTTC	TRBV20-1	NA	TRBJ2-7	many
CASRPRQILSYEQYF	TGTGCCAGCAGACCCAGGCAGATACTCTCCTACGAGCAGTACTTC	TRBV6-4	NA	TRBJ2-7	many
CASSLDPQETQYF	TGTGCCAGCAGTTTGGACCCTCAAGAGACCCAGTACTTC	TRBV12-3/TRBV12-4	NA	TRBJ2-5	NA
CSAKRDGNQPQNF	TGCAGTGCCAAAAGAGACGGTAATCAGCCCCAGAATTTT	TRBV20-1	NA	TRBJ1-5	many
CASSYVSNTEAFF	TGTGCCAGCAGTTACGTGTCGAACACTGAAGCTTTCTTT	TRBV6-6	NA	TRBJ1-1	many
CASSNWGSSYNSPLHF	TGTGCCAGCTCGAATTGGGGAAGCTCCTATAATTCACCCCTCCACTTT	TRBV27	NA	TRBJ1-6	NA
CATQRYQETQYF	TGTGCCACCCAGAGGTACCAAGAGACCCAGTACTTC	TRBV11-2	NA	TRBJ2-5	many
CASSPGGSADTQYF	TGTGCCAGCAGCCCCGGGGGGTCGGCAGATACGCAGTATTTT	TRBV7-2	TRBD2	TRBJ2-3	many
CASSQEAGGVKTQYF	TGCGCCAGCAGCCAAGAAGCAGGGGGCGTAAAGACCCAGTACTTC	TRBV4-1	TRBD1	TRBJ2-5	many
CASSPEGGPSGNTGELFF	TGTGCCAGCAGTCCAGAGGGGGGACCTTCGGGGAACACCGGGGAGCTGTTTTTT	TRBV2	NA	TRBJ2-2	many
CASSLAVLRQGRDTGELFF	TGTGCCAGCAGCTTAGCTGTCCTAAGACAGGGACGAGACACCGGGGAGCTGTTTTTT	TRBV7-2	TRBD1	TRBJ2-2	few
CSVVENKVQETQYF	TGCAGCGTTGTTGAGAACAAAGTCCAAGAGACCCAGTACTTC	TRBV29-1	NA	TRBJ2-5	many
CAWSHSGMALGNQPQHF	TGTGCCTGGAGCCACTCGGGTATGGCGTTGGGCAATCAGCCCCAGCATTTT	TRBV30	NA	TRBJ1-5	many